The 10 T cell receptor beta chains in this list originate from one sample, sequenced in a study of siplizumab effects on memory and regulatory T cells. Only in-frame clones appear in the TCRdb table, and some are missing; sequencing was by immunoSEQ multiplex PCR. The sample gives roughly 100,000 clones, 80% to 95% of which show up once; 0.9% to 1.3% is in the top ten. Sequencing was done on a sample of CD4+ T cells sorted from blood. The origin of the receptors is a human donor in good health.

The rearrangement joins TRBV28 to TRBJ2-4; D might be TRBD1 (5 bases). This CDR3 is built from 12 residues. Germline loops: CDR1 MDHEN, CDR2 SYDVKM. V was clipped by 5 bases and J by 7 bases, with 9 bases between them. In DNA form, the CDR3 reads TGTGCCAGCAGTGAGACAGATAACATTCAGTACTTC. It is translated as CASSETDNIQYF.

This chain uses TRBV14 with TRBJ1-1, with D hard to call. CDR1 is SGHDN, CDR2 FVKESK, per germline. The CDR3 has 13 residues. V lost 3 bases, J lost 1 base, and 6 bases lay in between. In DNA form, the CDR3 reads TGTGCCAGCAGCCATCGGGGGAACACTGAAGCTTTCTTT. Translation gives CASSHRGNTEAFF. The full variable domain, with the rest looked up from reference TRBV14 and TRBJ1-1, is EAGVTQFPSHSVIEKGQTVTLRCDPISGHDNLYWYRRVMGKEIKFLLHFVKESKQDESGMPNNRFLAERTGGTYSTLKVQPAELEDSGVYFCASSHRGNTEAFFGQGTRLTVV.

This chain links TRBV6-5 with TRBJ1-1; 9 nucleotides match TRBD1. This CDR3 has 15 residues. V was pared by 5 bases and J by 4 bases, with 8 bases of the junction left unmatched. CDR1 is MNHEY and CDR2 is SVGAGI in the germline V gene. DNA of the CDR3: TGTGCCAGCAGTCTCAAGACAGGGGGGGGCACTGAAGCTTTCTTT. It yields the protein CASSLKTGGGTEAFF.

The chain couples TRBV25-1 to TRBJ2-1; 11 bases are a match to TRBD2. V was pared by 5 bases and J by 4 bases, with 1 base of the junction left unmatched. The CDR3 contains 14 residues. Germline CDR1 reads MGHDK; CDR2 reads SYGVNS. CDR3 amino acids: CASSIAGGYNEQFF. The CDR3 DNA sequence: TGTGCCAGCAGTATAGCGGGAGGGTACAATGAGCAGTTCTTC.

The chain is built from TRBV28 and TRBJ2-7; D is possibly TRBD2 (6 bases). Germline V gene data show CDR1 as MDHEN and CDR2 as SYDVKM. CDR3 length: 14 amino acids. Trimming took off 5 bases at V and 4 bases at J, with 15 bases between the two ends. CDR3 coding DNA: TGTGCCAGCAGTCACGGGACTGCCGTTTACGAGCAGTACTTC. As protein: CASSHGTAVYEQYF.

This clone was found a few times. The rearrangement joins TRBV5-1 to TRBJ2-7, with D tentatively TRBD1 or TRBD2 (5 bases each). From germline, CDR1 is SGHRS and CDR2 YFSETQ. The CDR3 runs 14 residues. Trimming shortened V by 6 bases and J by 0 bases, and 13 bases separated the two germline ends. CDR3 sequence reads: CASNLGRSSYEQYF. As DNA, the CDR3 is TGCGCCAGCAATCTGGGACGTAGCTCCTACGAGCAGTACTTC. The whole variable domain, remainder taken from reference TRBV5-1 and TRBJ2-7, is KAGVTQTPRYLIKTRGQQVTLSCSPISGHRSVSWYQQTPGQGLQFLFEYFSETQRNKGNFPGRFSGRQFSNSRSEMNVSTLELGDSALYLCASNLGRSSYEQYFGPGTRLTVT.

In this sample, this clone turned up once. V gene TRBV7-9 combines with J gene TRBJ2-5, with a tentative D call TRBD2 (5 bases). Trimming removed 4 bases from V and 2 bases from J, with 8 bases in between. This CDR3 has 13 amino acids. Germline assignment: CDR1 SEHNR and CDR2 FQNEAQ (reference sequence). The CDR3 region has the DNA TGTGCCAGCAGCTCGGGATTACAAGAGACCCAGTACTTC. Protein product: CASSSGLQETQYF.

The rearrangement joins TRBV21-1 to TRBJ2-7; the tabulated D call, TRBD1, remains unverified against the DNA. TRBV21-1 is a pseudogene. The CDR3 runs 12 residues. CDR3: CASNRDSYEQYF. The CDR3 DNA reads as TGTGCCAGTAACAGGGATTCCTACGAGCAGTACTTC.

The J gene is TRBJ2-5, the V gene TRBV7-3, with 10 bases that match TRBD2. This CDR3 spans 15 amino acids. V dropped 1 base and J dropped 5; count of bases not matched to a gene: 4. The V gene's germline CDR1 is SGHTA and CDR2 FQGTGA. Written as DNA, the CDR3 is TGTGCCAGCAGCTTAATAGCGGGGGGACGGGAGACCCAGTACTTC. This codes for CASSLIAGGRETQYF.

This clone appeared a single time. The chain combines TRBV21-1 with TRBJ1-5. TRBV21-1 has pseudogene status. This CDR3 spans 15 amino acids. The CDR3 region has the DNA TGTGCCAGCAGCAAAGTATTACCGACCGGTCAGCCCCAGCATTTT. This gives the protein CASSKVLPTGQPQHF.